This T cell receptor (beta chain) emerged from a study of blood T cell repertoires in COVID-19. Study details: Acute and convalescent COVID-19 samples came from the United States, Italy and Spain.

The CDR3 totals 15 residues. Germline V gives CDR1 MDHEN, CDR2 SYDVKM. With 5 bases removed from V and 3 bases from J, the gap between germline ends came to 14 bases. A few counts support this clone. Profiled with immunoSEQ multiplex PCR; TCRdb holds only in-frame clones, not every one. The sample has 300,000 or so clones, around four fifths seen once. This chain joins TRBV28 and TRBJ1-5; weak D call: TRBD1 (6 bases). The sequencing sample was made of peripheral blood. The clonotype originates from a woman between 45 and 60 years old with acute or convalescent COVID-19. The CDR3 region is CASSRGGRDNQPQHF. The CDR3 DNA reads TGTGCCAGCAGTCGGGGGGGCAGGGACAATCAGCCCCAGCATTTT.